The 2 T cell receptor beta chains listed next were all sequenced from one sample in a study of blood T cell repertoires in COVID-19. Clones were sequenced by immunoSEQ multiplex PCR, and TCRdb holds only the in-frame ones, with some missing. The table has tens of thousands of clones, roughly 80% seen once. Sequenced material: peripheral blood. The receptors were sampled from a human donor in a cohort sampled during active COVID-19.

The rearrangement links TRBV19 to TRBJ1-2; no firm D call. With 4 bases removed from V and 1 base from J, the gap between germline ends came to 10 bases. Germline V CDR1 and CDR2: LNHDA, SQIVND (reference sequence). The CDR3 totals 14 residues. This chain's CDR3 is CASSTTTFNYGYTF. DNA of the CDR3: TGTGCCAGTAGTACCACGACATTTAACTATGGCTACACCTTC. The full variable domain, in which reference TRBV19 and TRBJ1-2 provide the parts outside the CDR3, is DGGITQSPKYLFRKEGQNVTLSCEQNLNHDAMYWYRQDPGQGLRLIYYSQIVNDFQKGDIAEGYSVSREKKESFPLTVTSAQKNPTAFYLCASSTTTFNYGYTFGSGTRLTVV.

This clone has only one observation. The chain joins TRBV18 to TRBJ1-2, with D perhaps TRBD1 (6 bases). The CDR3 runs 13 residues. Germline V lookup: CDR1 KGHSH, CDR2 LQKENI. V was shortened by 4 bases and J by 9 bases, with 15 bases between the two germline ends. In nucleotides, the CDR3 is TGTGCCAGCTCACTTTCGGACAGTCGCAGCTACACCTTC. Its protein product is CASSLSDSRSYTF.